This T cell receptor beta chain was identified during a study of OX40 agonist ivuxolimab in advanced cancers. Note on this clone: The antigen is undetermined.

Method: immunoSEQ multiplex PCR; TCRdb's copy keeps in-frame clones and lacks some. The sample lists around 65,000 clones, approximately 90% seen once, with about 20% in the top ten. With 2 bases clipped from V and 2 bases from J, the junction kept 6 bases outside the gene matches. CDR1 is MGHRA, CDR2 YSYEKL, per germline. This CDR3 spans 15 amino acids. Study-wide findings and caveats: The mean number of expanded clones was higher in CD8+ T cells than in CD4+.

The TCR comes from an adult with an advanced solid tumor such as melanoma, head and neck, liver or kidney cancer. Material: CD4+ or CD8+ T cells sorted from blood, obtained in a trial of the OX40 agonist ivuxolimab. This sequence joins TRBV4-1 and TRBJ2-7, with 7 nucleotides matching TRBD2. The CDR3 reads CASSQITGGTYEQYF. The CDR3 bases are TGCGCCAGCAGCCAAATCACCGGGGGGACCTACGAGCAGTACTTC.